A selection of T cell receptor beta chains follows, all from one sample in a study of tumor and adjacent non-tumor tissue in lung cancer. Each CDR3 protein is one row after TCRdb ran MiXCR on the multiplex PCR reads. Of about 110,000 distinct CDR3 sequences in the sample, under 90% were seen once. The sample was lung tumor tissue. These receptors were obtained from a man in his 70s with non-small cell lung cancer. Each CDR3 is given with its conserved first and last residue. Size tells how often a clone was seen (once, few, many) or the class of an expanded clone, and some rows leave it out.

abundance,v_gene,j_gene,CDR3aa
-,TRBV12-3/TRBV12-4,TRBJ1-2,CVSNARDRDSYGYTF
-,TRBV6-5,TRBJ2-2,CASSLKEKANTGEPFF
-,TRBV6-4,TRBJ1-2,CASNDTTGSGFLTF
-,TRBV29-1,TRBJ2-7,CSVEGGRASSYDQYF
-,TRBV6-2/TRBV6-3,TRBJ1-1,CANSYWAGSNTEASF
once,TRBV18,TRBJ2-3,CASSQNKRGITDTQYF
-,TRBV7-8,TRBJ2-2,CASCLGTVVTGELFF
-,TRBV5-6,TRBJ2-2,CASSFVGSRDIGELFF
-,TRBV20-1,TRBJ2-7,CSARDMDISYEQYF
-,TRBV6-1,TRBJ2-1,CASNYPGQLNNEQFF
-,TRBV11-3,TRBJ2-7,CAISLTGAYEQYF
-,TRBV4-1,TRBJ2-2,CASSLSEGGIGELFF
many,TRBV28,TRBJ2-5,CASRTSGTQETQYF
-,TRBV4-1,TRBJ1-5,CSSSQDPQPNQPQHF
once,TRBV6-1,TRBJ1-2,CASSVGSTGMGYTF
-,TRBV12-3/TRBV12-4,TRBJ2-7,CASSLLLGQKSSMEQCF
-,TRBV6-1,TRBJ1-4,CASREAGSAGCGERLFF